This T cell receptor beta chain was documented in a study of shared clonotypes between healthy human individuals. The healthy adult donors were HIV-negative and reported no recent acute infections or vaccinations. The CDR3 is 14 amino acids. Germline loops: CDR1 MNHNS, CDR2 SASEGT. Trimming removed 6 bases from V and 3 bases from J, with 14 bases in between. TCRdb keeps only in-frame clones here, not all; method: immunoSEQ multiplex PCR. The sample lists more than 450,000 clones, 75% to 85% occurring once. The rearrangement uses TRBV6-1 and TRBJ2-5; possibly TRBD1 or TRBD2 for D (5 bases each). This TCR was recovered from a woman aged 40-49 years in good health. Some clones in this sample may be carry-over from other donors' samples. Sequencing used PBMCs. The DNA of the CDR3 is TGTGCCAGCAGAAGGGACGCCATGAAAGAGACCCAGTACTTC. Its translation is CASRRDAMKETQYF.